This T cell receptor beta chain was observed in a study of blood T cell repertoires in COVID-19 (dated by TCRdb to 2018 to 2021). Study-level background: The collaborator samples originated in the United States, Italy and Spain and spanned the acute and convalescent phases of COVID-19. The prospective study material was composed of cDNA or gDNA derived from T cells, B-cell-depleted T cells, or PBMCs. The dataset comprised deeply sampled blood TCRbeta repertoires from subjects exposed to, actively infected with, or recovered from COVID-19. A freely available public database, intended as a resource for researchers studying the immune response to SARS-CoV-2, is where the repertoires were released. The samples were drawn from the first 160 participants of the ongoing ImmuneRACE study and from 950 to 1,500 subjects provided by 6 global collaborators. The sample metadata nearly always contained a de-identified subject ID, COVID-19 status, age in years and sex. Where HLA class I and class II types were available, the types were taken from metadata supplied by the sample provider, not from assay-based typing. Here is what the overall study found, with its caveats: Clinical and demographic metadata were provided uncurated, with the amount varying by source and participant.

The CDR3 contains 13 residues, cysteine and phenylalanine counted. This entry keeps only the CDR3 DNA: 39 bases, framed from base 1. Per the germline V gene, SGHTS is the CDR1 and YDEGEE is the CDR2. Trimming removed 4 bases from V and 4 bases from J, leaving 11 bases between the germline ends. TCRbeta CDR3 regions were amplified from genomic DNA using the immunoSEQ Assay, a bias-controlled multiplex PCR. Regarding the original processing steps: Nucleated cell counts per sample were estimated from amplification of reference gene primers within the assay. To quantify the absolute abundance of each unique TCRbeta CDR3 rearrangement, sequence reads were collapsed and filtered. For each sample, productive Simpson clonality was calculated as the square root of Simpson's diversity index over productive rearrangements. TCRdb carries this immuneACCESS record with in-frame sequences only. Its versions omit some clonotypes, under half of them owing to an unresolved V gene in the studies checked, with the rest unexplained. The V and J calls and clone size were taken over from that table, and D and trimming were inferred from the DNA. This sample comprises fewer than 300,000 clones, around 87% of them detected only once. The ten most abundant clones make up around 2.5% of the sample.

In its sample, this clone was seen a few times. The antigen it recognizes is unknown. Per-nucleotide qualities are absent, and no much larger clonotype sits a single base away. The collaborating institutions used their own protocols to collect whole blood in K2EDTA tubes. For TCRbeta analysis, collaborator samples were shipped as frozen whole blood, as isolated PBMCs, or as DNA extracted from either sample type. Rearrangement joined TRBV5-8 to TRBJ1-1, and the D gene may be TRBD1, 6 bases matching. The origin of this receptor is a woman in her fifties or sixties with acute or convalescent COVID-19. Sequenced input: peripheral blood. This receptor has the CDR3 CASSKQGLTEAFF. DNA sequence: TGTGCCAGCAGCAAACAGGGCCTCACTGAAGCTTTCTTT.